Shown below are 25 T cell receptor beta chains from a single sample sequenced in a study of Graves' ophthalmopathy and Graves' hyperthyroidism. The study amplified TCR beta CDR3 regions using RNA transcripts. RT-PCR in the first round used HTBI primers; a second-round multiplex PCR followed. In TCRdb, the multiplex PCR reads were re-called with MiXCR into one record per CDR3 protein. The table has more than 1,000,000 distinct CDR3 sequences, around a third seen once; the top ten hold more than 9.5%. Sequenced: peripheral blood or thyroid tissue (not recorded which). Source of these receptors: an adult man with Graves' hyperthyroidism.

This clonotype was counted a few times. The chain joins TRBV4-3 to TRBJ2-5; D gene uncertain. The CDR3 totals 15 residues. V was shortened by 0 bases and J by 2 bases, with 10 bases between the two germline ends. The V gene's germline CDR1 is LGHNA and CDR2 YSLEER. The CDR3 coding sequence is TGCGCCAGCAGCCAAGATCCAGCAAATCAAGAGACCCAGTACTTC. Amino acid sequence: CASSQDPANQETQYF.

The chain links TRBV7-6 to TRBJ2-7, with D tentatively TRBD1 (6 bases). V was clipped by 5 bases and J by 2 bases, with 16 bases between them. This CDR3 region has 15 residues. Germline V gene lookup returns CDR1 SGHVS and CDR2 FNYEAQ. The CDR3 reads CASSQRGSGAYEQYF. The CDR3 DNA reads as TGTGCCAGCAGCCAAAGGGGTTCAGGGGCCTACGAGCAGTACTTC.

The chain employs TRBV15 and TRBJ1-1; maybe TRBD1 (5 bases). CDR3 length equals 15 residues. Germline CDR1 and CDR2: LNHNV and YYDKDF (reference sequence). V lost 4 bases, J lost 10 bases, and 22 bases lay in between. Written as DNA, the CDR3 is TGTGCCACCAGCACATATACCGGGACCGGGGGTGGAGCTTTCTTT. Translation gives CATSTYTGTGGGAFF.

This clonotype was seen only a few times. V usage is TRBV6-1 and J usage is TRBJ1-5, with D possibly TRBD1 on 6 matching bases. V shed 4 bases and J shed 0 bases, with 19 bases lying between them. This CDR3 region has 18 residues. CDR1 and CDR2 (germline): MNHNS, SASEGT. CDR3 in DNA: TGTGCCAGCAGTGCCGAGGGGGTGCAGAGTTATAGCAATCAGCCCCAGCATTTT. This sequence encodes CASSAEGVQSYSNQPQHF.

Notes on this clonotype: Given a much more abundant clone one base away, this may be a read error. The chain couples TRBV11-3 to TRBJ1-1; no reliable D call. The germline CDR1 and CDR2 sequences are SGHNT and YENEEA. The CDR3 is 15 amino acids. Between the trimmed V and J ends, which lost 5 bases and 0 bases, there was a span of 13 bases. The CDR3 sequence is CASSAGGAVNTEAFF. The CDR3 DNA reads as TGTGCCAGCAGCGCCGGAGGTGCGGTGAACACTGAAGCTTTCTTT.

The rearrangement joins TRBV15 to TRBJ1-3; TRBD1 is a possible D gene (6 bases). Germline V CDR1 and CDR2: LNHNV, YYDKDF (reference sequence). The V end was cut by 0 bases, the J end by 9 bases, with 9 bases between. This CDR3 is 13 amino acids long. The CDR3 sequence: CATSRDTGFTIYF. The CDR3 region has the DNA TGTGCCACCAGCAGAGACACAGGGTTCACCATATATTTT.

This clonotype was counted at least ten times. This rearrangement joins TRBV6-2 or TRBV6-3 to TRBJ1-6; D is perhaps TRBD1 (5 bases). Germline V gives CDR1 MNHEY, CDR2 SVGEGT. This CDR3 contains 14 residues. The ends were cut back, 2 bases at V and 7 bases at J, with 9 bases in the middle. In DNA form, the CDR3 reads TGTGCCAGCAGTTACGGGACGGAGAATTCACCCCTCCACTTT. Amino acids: CASSYGTENSPLHF.

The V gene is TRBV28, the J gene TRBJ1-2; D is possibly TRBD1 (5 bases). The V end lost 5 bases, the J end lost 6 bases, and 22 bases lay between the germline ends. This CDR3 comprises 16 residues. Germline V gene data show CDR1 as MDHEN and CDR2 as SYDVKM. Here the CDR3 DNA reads TGTGCCAGCAGTATTCCGGGACTCGTCGGTAGCGATGGCTACACCTTC. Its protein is CASSIPGLVGSDGYTF.

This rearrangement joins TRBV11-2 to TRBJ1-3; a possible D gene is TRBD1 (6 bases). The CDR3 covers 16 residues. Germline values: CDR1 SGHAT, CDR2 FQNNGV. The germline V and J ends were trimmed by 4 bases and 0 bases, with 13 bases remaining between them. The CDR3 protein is CASSSIPGASGNTIYF. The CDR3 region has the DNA TGTGCCAGCAGCTCCATTCCAGGGGCCTCTGGAAACACCATATATTTT.

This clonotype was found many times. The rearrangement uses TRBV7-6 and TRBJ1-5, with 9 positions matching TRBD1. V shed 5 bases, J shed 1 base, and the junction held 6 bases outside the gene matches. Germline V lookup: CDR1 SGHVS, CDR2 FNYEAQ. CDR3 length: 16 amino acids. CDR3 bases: TGTGCCAGCAGCACCGGGACAGGGAGCAGCAATCAGCCCCAGCATTTT. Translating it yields CASSTGTGSSNQPQHF.

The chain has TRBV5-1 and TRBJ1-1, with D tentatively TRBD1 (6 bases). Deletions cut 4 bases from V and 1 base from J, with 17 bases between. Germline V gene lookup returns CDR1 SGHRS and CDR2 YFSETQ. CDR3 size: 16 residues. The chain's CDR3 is CASSHSQGRENTEAFF. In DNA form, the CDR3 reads TGCGCCAGCAGCCACTCACAGGGTAGGGAGAACACTGAAGCTTTCTTT.

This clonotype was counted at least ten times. The CDR3 is CASSRSLEAEEAFF. The CDR3 DNA follows: TGCGCCAGCAGTCGAAGTCTGGAGGCAGAAGAAGCTTTCTTT. The chain recombines TRBV10-2 with TRBJ1-1; no definite D call. This CDR3 has 14 residues. Trimming left V 5 bases short and J 8 bases short, with 18 bases between. Germline V lookup: CDR1 WSHSY, CDR2 SAAADI.

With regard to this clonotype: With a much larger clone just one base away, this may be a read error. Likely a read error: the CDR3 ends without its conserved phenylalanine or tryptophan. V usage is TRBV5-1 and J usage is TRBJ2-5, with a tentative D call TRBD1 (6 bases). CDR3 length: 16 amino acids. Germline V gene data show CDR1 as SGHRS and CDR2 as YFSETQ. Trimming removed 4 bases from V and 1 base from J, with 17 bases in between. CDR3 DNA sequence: TGCGCCAGCAGCCTACAGGGCCCCGACGTCCAAGAGACCCAGTACCTC. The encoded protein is CASSLQGPDVQETQYL.

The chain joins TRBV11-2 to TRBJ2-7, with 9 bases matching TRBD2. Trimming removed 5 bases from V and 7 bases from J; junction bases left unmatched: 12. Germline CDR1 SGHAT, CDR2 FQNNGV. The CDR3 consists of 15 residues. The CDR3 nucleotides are TGTGCCAGCAGCCCCCAGCCGGGACTAGCCCCAGAGCAGTACTTC. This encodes CASSPQPGLAPEQYF.

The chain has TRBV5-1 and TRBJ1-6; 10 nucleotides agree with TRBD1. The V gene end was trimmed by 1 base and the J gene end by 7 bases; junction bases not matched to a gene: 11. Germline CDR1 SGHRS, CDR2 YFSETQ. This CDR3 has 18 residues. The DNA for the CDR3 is TGCGCCAGCAGCTTGACCATGACAGGGGGCGCGGGGAATTCACCCCTCCACTTT. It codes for CASSLTMTGGAGNSPLHF.

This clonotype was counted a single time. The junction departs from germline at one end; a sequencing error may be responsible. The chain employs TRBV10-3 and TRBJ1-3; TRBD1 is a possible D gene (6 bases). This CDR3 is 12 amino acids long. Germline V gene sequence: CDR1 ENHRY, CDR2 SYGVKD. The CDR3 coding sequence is TGTGCCAGCTGGGGACAAGAAAACACCATACATTTT. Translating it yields CASWGQENTIHF.

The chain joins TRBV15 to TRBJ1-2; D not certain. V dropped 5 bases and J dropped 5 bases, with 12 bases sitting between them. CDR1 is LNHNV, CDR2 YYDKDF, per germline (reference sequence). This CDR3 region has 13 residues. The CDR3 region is CATSQGLQYGYTF. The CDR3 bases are TGTGCCACCAGCCAAGGACTGCAGTATGGCTACACCTTC.

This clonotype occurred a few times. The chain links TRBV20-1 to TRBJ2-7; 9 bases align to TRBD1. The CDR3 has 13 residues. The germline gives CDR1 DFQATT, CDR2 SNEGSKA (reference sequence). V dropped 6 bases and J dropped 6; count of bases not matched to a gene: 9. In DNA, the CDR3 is TGCAGTGCCCCGGGACAGGGACTGTTCGAGCAGTACTTC. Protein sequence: CSAPGQGLFEQYF.

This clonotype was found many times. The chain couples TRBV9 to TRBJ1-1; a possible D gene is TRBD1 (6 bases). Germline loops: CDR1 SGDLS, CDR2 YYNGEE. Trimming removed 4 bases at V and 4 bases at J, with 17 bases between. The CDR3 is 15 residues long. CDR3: CASSLRGGVGTEAFF. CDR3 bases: TGTGCCAGCAGCCTCCGAGGGGGGGTTGGCACTGAAGCTTTCTTT.

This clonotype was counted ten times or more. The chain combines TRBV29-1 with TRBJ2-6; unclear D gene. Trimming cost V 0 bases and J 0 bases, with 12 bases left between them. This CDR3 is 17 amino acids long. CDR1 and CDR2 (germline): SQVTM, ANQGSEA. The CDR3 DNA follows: TGCAGCGTTGAAGACCCGGGTAAGCACTCTGGGGCCAACGTCCTGACTTTC. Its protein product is CSVEDPGKHSGANVLTF.

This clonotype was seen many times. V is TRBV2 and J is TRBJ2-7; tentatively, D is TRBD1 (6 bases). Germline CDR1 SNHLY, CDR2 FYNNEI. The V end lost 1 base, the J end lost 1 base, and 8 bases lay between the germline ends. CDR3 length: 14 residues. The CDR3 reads CASSEGGTSYEQYF. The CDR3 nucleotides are TGTGCCAGCAGTGAAGGAGGGACATCCTACGAGCAGTACTTC.

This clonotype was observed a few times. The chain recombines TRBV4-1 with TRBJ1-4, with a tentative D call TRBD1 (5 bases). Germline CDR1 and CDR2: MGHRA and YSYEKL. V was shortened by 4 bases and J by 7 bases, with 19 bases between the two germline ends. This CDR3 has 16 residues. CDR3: CASSRRAGGWGEKLFF. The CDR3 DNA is TGCGCCAGCAGCCGCAGGGCCGGGGGATGGGGTGAAAAACTGTTTTTT.

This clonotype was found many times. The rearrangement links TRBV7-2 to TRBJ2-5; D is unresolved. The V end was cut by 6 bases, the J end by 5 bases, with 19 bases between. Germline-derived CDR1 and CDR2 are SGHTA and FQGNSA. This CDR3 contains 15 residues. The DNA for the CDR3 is TGTGCCAGCAGACGGGTGGGTGTCAGTTCGGAGACCCAGTACTTC. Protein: CASRRVGVSSETQYF.

The CDR3 region is CASSLSGASGFSEQYF. Here the CDR3 DNA reads TGCGCCAGCAGCTTATCAGGGGCTAGCGGCTTCTCCGAGCAGTACTTC. V and J are TRBV5-1 and TRBJ2-7; a weak D match, TRBD2 (7 bases). The CDR3 has 16 amino acids. Germline V gene sequence: CDR1 SGHRS, CDR2 YFSETQ. Trimming pared 2 bases from V and 6 bases from J, leaving 21 bases between.

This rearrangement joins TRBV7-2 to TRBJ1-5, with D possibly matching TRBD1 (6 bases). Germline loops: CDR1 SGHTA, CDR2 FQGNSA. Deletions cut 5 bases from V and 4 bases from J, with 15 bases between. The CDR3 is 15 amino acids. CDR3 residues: CASSHGGPGNQPQHF. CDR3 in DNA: TGTGCCAGCAGCCATGGGGGGCCGGGGAATCAGCCCCAGCATTTT.